The TCR beta chain described here comes from a study of cytomegalovirus exposure and HLA in healthy donors. Overall study findings and caveats: In vitro testing confirmed three CMV-associated chains as specific for CMV antigens. As a later analysis showed, a missense DCLRE1C variant was linked to trimming of TCR beta V- and J-genes.

A word on this clone: Its target is not known.

PCR primers comprised 60 Vbeta and 13 Jbeta primers. Some clones are missing from TCRdb's copy, which holds only in-frame ones; the method was immunoSEQ multiplex PCR. The sample lists around 130,000 clones; approximately 80% were seen once. The sequenced sample was PBMCs. The receptor comes from a woman younger than 30 in good health and CMV-seropositive.

Here the CDR3 DNA reads TGTGCCAGCAGTGAATTGGAGGGATCCTACAATGAGCAGTTCTTC. Encoded protein: CASSELEGSYNEQFF. The chain joins TRBV6-1 to TRBJ2-1; TRBD2 is a possible D gene (6 bases). V was cut by 2 bases and J by 1 base, with 9 bases left in between. Germline V gene lookup returns CDR1 MNHNS and CDR2 SASEGT. This CDR3 spans 15 amino acids.